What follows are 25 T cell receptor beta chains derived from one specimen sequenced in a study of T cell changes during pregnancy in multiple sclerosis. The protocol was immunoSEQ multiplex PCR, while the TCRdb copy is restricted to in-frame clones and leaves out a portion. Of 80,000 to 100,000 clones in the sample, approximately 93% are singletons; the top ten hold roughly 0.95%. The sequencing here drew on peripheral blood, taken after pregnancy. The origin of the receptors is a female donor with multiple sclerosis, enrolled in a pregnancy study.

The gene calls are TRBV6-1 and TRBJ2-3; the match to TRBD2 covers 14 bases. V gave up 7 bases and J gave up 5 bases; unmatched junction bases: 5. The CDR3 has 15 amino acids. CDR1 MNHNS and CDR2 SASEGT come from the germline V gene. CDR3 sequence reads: CASTRGLAGGDTQYF. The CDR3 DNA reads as TGTGCCAGCACCAGAGGACTAGCGGGAGGAGATACGCAGTATTTT.

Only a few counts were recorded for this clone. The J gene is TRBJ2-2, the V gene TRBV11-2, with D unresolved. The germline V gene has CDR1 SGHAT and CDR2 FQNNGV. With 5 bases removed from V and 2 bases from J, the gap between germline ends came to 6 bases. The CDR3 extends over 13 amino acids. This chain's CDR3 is CASSPSNTGELFF. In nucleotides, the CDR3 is TGTGCCAGCAGCCCCTCTAACACCGGGGAGCTGTTTTTT. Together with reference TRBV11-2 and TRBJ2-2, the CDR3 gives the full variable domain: EAGVAQSPRYKIIEKRQSVAFWCNPISGHATLYWYQQILGQGPKLLIQFQNNGVVDDSQLPKDRFSAERLKGVDSTLKIQPAKLEDSAVYLCASSPSNTGELFFGEGSRLTVL.

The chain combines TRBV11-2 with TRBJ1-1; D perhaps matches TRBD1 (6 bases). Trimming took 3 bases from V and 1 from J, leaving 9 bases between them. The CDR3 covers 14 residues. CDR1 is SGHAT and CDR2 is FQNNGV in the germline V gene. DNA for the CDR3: TGTGCCAGCAGCTTTACAGGGACGAACACTGAAGCTTTCTTT. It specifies CASSFTGTNTEAFF.

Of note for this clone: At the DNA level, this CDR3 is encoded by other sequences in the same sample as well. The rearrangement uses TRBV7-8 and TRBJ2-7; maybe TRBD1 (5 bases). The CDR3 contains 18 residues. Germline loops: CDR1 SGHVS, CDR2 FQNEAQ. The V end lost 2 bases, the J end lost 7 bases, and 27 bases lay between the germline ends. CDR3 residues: CASSLLGSRTKGRGEQYF. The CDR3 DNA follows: TGTGCCAGCAGCTTATTGGGTTCCAGGACAAAAGGTCGAGGAGAGCAGTACTTC. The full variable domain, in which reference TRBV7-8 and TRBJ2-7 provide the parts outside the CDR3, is GAGVSQSPRYKVAKRGQDVALRCDPISGHVSLFWYQQALGQGPEFLTYFQNEAQLDKSGLPSDRFFAERPEGSVSTLKIQRTQQEDSAVYLCASSLLGSRTKGRGEQYFGPGTRLTVT.

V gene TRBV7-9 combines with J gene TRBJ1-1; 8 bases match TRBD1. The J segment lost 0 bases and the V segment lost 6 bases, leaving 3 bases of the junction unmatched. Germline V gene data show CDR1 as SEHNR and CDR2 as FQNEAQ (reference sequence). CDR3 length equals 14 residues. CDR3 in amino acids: CASSRTGMNTEAFF. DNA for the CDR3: TGTGCCAGCAGTAGGACAGGGATGAACACTGAAGCTTTCTTT.

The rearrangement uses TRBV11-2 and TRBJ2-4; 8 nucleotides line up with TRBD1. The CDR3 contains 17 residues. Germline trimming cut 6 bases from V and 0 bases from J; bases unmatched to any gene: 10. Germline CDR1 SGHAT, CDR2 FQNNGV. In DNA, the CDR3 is TGTGCCAGCAGAACCGGGACAGGTCCGCTAGCCAAAAACATTCAGTACTTC. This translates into CASRTGTGPLAKNIQYF.

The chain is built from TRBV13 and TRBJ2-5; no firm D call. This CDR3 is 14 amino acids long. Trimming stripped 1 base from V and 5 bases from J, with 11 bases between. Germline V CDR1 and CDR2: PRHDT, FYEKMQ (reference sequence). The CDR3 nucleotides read TGTGCCAGCAGCTTAGCCTCACTGGTGGAGACCCAGTACTTC. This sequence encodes CASSLASLVETQYF.

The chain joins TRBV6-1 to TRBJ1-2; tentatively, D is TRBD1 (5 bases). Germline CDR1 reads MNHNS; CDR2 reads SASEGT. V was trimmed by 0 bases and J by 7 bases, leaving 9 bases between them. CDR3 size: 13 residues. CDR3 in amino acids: CASSEALRGGYTF. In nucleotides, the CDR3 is TGTGCCAGCAGTGAAGCGTTAAGGGGTGGCTACACCTTC.

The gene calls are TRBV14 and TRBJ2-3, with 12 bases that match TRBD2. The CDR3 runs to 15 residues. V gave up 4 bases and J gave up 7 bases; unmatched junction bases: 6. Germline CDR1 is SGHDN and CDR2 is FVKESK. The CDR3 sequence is CASSPRLAGDHTQYF. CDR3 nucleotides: TGTGCCAGCAGCCCTAGACTAGCGGGAGACCATACGCAGTATTTT.

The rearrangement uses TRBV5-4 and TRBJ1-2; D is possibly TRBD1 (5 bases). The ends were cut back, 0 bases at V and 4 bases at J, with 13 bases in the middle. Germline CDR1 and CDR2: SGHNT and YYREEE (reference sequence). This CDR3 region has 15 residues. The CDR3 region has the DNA TGTGCCAGCAGCTTGGGGCAGGGTAACGGCTATGGCTACACCTTC. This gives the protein CASSLGQGNGYGYTF.

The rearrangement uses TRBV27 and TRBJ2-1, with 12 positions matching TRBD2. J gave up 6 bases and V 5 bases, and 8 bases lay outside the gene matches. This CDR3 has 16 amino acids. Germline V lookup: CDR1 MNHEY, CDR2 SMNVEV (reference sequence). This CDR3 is CASSRRLAGALNEQFF. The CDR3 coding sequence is TGTGCCAGCAGTCGAAGACTAGCGGGAGCCCTCAATGAGCAGTTCTTC.

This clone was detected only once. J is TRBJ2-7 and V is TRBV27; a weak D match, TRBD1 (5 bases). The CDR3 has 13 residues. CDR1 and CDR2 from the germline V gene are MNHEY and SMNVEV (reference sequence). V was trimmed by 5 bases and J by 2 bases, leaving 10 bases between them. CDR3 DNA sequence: TGTGCCAGCAGTCATAGGGGTCCCTACGAGCAGTACTTC. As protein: CASSHRGPYEQYF.

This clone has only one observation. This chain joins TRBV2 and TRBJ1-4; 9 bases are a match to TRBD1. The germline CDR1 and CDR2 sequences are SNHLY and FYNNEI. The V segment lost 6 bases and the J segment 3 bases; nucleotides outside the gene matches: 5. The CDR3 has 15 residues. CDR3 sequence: CASRRTGAPNEKLFF. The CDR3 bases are TGTGCCAGCAGAAGGACAGGGGCCCCTAATGAAAAACTGTTTTTT.

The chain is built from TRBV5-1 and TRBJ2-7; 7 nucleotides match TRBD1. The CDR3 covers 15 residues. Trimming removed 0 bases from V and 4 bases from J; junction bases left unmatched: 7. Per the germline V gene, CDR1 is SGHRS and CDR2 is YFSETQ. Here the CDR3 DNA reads TGCGCCAGCAGCTTGGGGGCAGGGGGAAGTTACGAGCAGTACTTC. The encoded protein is CASSLGAGGSYEQYF.

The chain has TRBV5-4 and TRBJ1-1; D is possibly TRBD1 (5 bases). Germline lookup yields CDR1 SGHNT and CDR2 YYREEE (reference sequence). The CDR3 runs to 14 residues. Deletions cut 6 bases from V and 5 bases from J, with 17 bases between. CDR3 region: CASIAGPERTEAFF. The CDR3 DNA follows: TGTGCCAGCATAGCAGGGCCTGAACGTACTGAAGCTTTCTTT.

In DNA form, the CDR3 reads TGTGCCAGCAGCTTAGTTCCCTCGGGACTAGCGGGAGGTGAGCAGTTCTTC. Residues: CASSLVPSGLAGGEQFF. This chain uses TRBV7-2 with TRBJ2-1, with TRBD2 matching 15 bases. The germline CDR1 and CDR2 sequences are SGHTA and FQGNSA. V lost 1 base, J lost 9 bases, and 7 bases stayed unmatched. The CDR3 has 17 amino acids.

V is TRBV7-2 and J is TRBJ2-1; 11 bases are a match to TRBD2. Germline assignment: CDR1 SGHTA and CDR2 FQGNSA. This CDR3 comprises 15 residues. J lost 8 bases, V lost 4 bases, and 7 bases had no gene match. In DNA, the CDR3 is TGTGCCAGCAGCTCAGGACTAGCGGGTGGCCATGAGCAGTTCTTC. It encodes CASSSGLAGGHEQFF.

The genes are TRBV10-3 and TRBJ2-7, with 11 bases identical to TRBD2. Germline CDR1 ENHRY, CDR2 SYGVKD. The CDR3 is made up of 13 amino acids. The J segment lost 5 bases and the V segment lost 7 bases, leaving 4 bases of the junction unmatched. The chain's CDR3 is CAIKTSGTDEQYF. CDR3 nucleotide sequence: TGTGCCATCAAGACTAGCGGGACCGACGAGCAGTACTTC.

The CDR3 loop is CASSTGLYEQYF. CDR3 DNA: TGTGCCAGCAGTACTGGACTCTACGAGCAGTACTTC. This rearrangement joins TRBV28 to TRBJ2-7, with TRBD2 as a possible D gene (5 bases). Germline V lookup: CDR1 MDHEN, CDR2 SYDVKM. V gave up 5 bases and J gave up 3 bases, with 8 bases separating them. This CDR3 is built from 12 residues.

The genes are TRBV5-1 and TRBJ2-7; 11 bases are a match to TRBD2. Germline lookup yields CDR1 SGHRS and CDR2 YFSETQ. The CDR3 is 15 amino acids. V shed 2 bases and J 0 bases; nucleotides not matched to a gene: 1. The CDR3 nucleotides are TGCGCCAGCAGCTTAACTAGCGGGAGCTCCTACGAGCAGTACTTC. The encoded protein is CASSLTSGSSYEQYF.

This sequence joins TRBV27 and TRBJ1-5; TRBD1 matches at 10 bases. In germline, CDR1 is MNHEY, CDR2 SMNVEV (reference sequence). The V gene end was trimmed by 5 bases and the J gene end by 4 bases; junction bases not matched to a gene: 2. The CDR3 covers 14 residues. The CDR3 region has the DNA TGTGCCAGCAGTGGGACAGGGGTAAATCAGCCCCAGCATTTT. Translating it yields CASSGTGVNQPQHF.

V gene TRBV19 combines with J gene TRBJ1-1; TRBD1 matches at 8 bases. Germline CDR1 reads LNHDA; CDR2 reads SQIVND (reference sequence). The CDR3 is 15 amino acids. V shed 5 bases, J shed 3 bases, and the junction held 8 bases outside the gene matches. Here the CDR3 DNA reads TGTGCCAGTAGTCCCGGACAGGGAGGATACACTGAAGCTTTCTTT. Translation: CASSPGQGGYTEAFF.

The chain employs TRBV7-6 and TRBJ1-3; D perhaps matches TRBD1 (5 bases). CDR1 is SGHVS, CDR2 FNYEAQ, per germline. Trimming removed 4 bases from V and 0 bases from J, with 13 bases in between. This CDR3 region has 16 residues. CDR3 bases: TGTGCCAGCAGCTCCGGGGGTTTAAGCTCTGGAAACACCATATATTTT. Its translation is CASSSGGLSSGNTIYF.

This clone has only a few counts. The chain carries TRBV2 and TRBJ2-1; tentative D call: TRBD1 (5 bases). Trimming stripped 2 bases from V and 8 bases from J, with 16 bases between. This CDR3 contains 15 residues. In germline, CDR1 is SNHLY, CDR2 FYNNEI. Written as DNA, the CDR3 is TGTGCCAGCAGTGAACTTGGGGCCTGGGATTATGAGCAGTTCTTC. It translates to CASSELGAWDYEQFF.

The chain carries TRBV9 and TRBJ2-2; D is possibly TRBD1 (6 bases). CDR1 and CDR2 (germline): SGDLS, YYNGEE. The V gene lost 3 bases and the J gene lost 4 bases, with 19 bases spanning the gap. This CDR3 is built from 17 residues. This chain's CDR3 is CASSAQTGGYSTGELFF. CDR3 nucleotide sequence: TGTGCCAGCAGCGCCCAGACAGGAGGCTATTCCACCGGGGAGCTGTTTTTT.